The 16 T cell receptor beta chains below were found in one sample sequenced in a study of blood T cell repertoires in COVID-19. Method: immunoSEQ multiplex PCR; TCRdb's copy keeps in-frame clones and lacks some. The data hold 150,000 to 200,000 clones, with 86% observed a single time. Sequences were obtained from peripheral blood. The origin of the receptors is a man between 18 and 29 years old with acute or convalescent COVID-19.

As regards this clone: The sample has other DNA sequences that encode this CDR3 too. The J gene is TRBJ2-7, the V gene TRBV28; the D is unclear. The V gene's germline CDR1 is MDHEN and CDR2 SYDVKM. V was shortened by 6 bases and J by 1 base, with 10 bases between the two germline ends. The CDR3 runs to 13 residues. CDR3: CASSPPSSYEQYV. The CDR3 nucleotides read TGTGCCAGCAGCCCTCCTTCGTCCTACGAGCAGTACGTC.

This chain uses TRBV12-3 or TRBV12-4 with TRBJ1-5; no firm D call. The CDR3 covers 12 residues. V was trimmed by 3 bases and J by 2 bases, leaving 2 bases between them. CDR3 bases: TGTGCCAGCAGTTTCGGCAATCAGCCCCAGCATTTT. This codes for CASSFGNQPQHF.

The rearrangement links TRBV2 to TRBJ1-2; 9 bases are shared with TRBD1. The CDR3 spans 13 residues. The germline V gene encodes CDR1 SNHLY and CDR2 FYNNEI. The junction had 6 bases not matched to a gene; V was cut back by 6 bases and J by 7 bases. The CDR3 sequence: CASRGGTGFGYTF. CDR3 DNA: TGTGCCAGCAGGGGCGGGACAGGGTTTGGCTACACCTTC.

The sample holds one count of this clone. The chain joins TRBV9 to TRBJ2-3; 11 bases map to TRBD2. V was pared by 0 bases and J by 9 bases, with 6 bases of the junction left unmatched. Germline loops: CDR1 SGDLS, CDR2 YYNGEE. The CDR3 runs to 15 residues. Written as DNA, the CDR3 is TGTGCCAGCAGCGTAGGGATAGCGGGGGGGCACACGCAGTATTTT. It specifies CASSVGIAGGHTQYF.

This chain connects TRBV9 to TRBJ2-2; 7 bases align to TRBD1. This CDR3 is 15 amino acids long. The ends lost 2 bases at V and 2 bases at J; junction bases unmatched: 3. CDR1 is SGDLS, CDR2 YYNGEE, per germline. The chain's CDR3 is CASSVGQTNTGELFF. The CDR3 DNA reads as TGTGCCAGCAGCGTGGGACAGACCAACACCGGGGAGCTGTTTTTT.

V is TRBV5-1 and J is TRBJ2-7, with 7 nucleotides matching TRBD2. Unmatched junction bases numbered 17, after V lost 8 bases and J lost 6 bases. This CDR3 has 15 amino acids. The germline V gene encodes CDR1 SGHRS and CDR2 YFSETQ. The CDR3 region has the DNA TGCGCCAGTTCCGAAGGGACTACCCAAAGTGCCGAGCAGTACGTC. Its protein product is CASSEGTTQSAEQYV.

This clone was seen a few times. The rearrangement joins TRBV28 to TRBJ1-1; 9 bases align to TRBD1. This CDR3 has 15 residues. From germline, CDR1 is MDHEN and CDR2 SYDVKM. The J segment lost 7 bases and the V segment lost 6 bases, leaving 12 bases of the junction unmatched. Here the CDR3 DNA reads TGTGCCAGCAGAGAAGACAGGGGGGTTACTGATGAAGCTTTCTTT. Its translation is CASREDRGVTDEAFF.

This clone has only a few counts. The chain joins TRBV27 to TRBJ2-1, with D possibly TRBD2 on 6 matching bases. CDR3 size: 15 residues. Germline CDR1 is MNHEY and CDR2 is SMNVEV (reference sequence). V lost 5 bases and J 3 bases, leaving 14 bases between the germline ends. The chain's CDR3 is CASSLPGDDYNEQFF. DNA for the CDR3: TGTGCCAGCAGTCTTCCGGGGGACGACTACAATGAGCAGTTCTTC.

The chain has TRBV5-4 and TRBJ2-1; 12 bases are a match to TRBD2. The CDR3 covers 16 residues. Germline CDR1 and CDR2: SGHNT and YYREEE (reference sequence). Trimming removed 5 bases from V and 7 bases from J; junction bases left unmatched: 10. CDR3 coding DNA: TGTGCCAGCAGGAACGGGGCTAGCGGGGGGGCTAATGAGCAGTTCTTC. This gives the protein CASRNGASGGANEQFF.

The CDR3 DNA follows: TGTGCCAGTAGTATAGTTGGGCAGAGCCTCAATCAGCCCCAGCATTTT. Translated, it gives CASSIVGQSLNQPQHF. The chain is built from TRBV19 and TRBJ1-5; D unclear. CDR3 size: 16 residues. Per germline, CDR1 LNHDA and CDR2 SQIVND (reference sequence). V lost 1 base to trimming and J lost 3 bases, with 13 bases between them.

Only one count was recorded for this clone. The chain uses TRBV18 and TRBJ2-3, with 8 bases matching TRBD1. This CDR3 comprises 16 residues. Germline-derived CDR1 and CDR2 are KGHSH and LQKENI. Losses at the gene ends were 0 bases for V and 1 base for J; bases not matched to a gene: 3. In DNA form, the CDR3 reads TGTGCCAGCTCACCACCGACGGGACAGGGCACAGATACGCAGTATTTT. The encoded protein is CASSPPTGQGTDTQYF.

V gene TRBV2 combines with J gene TRBJ1-4; D may be TRBD1 (6 bases). Trimming shortened V by 6 bases and J by 4 bases, and 30 bases separated the two germline ends. The CDR3 covers 20 residues. Germline CDR1 reads SNHLY; CDR2 reads FYNNEI. CDR3 coding DNA: TGTGCCAGCAGCACTTCCCGAGGTGTTCAGAGAGGGGGGGGTAATGAAAAACTGTTTTTT. It encodes CASSTSRGVQRGGGNEKLFF.

The CDR3 DNA sequence: TGTGCCAGCAGTTTAGGGGACAGGGCCCACAATGAGCAGTTCTTC. Translating gives CASSLGDRAHNEQFF. The chain carries TRBV27 and TRBJ2-1; TRBD1 agrees at 9 bases. The CDR3 length is 15 residues. Germline trimming cut 2 bases from V and 5 bases from J; bases unmatched to any gene: 4. Per the germline V gene, CDR1 is MNHEY and CDR2 is SMNVEV (reference sequence).

This clone was observed once. The V gene is TRBV7-9, the J gene TRBJ2-2, with 8 bases identical to TRBD1. The germline CDR1 and CDR2 sequences are SEHNR and FQNEAQ (reference sequence). This CDR3 comprises 16 residues. Trimming at V came to 5 bases and at J to 4 bases, leaving 9 bases not matched to a gene. The CDR3, as DNA: TGTGCCAGCAGCCAAAGACAGGGGACGGCCACCGGGGAGCTGTTTTTT. This encodes CASSQRQGTATGELFF. Full variable domain (outside the CDR3, taken from reference TRBV7-9 and TRBJ2-2): DTGVSQNPRHKITKRGQNVTFRCDPISEHNRLYWYRQTLGQGPEFLTYFQNEAQLEKSRLLSDRFSAERPKGSFSTLEIQRTEQGDSAMYLCASSQRQGTATGELFFGEGSRLTVL.

J is TRBJ2-3 and V is TRBV28, with TRBD2 matching 8 bases. This CDR3 is 16 amino acids long. CDR1 is MDHEN, CDR2 SYDVKM, per germline. V shed 5 bases, J shed 2 bases, and the junction held 9 bases outside the gene matches. CDR3 nucleotide sequence: TGTGCCAGCAGTCCGTTGCCGGGGGGGATCACAGATACGCAGTATTTT. Encoded protein: CASSPLPGGITDTQYF.

This chain joins TRBV7-6 and TRBJ2-1; unclear D gene. This CDR3 region has 15 residues. In germline, CDR1 is SGHVS, CDR2 FNYEAQ. V lost 1 base and J lost 6, with 13 bases in between. Here the CDR3 reads CASSLVSSLLNEQFF. DNA for the CDR3: TGTGCCAGCAGCTTAGTTTCCTCCCTCCTCAATGAGCAGTTCTTC.